This T cell receptor (beta chain) stems from a study of CD8 T cells in Susac syndrome. The RNA input was roughly 0.45 to 1 ug, and it was reverse transcribed with random hexamers. TCRdb reprocessed the immunoSEQ multiplex PCR reads via MiXCR and lists one record per CDR3 protein. The sample holds under 200,000 distinct CDR3 sequences, 85% to 95% seen once. The germline V gene has CDR1 DFQATT and CDR2 SNEGSKA (reference sequence). J gave up 10 bases and V 5 bases, and 5 bases lay outside the gene matches. CDR3 size: 11 residues. This sequence joins TRBV20-1 and TRBJ1-1; 9 bases are shared with TRBD1. The clonotype originates from a human donor in good health. Sequencing was carried out using CD4+ T cells from PBMCs. The CDR3 protein is CSAADRGTAFF. CDR3 sequence (DNA): TGCAGTGCTGCCGACAGGGGGACAGCTTTCTTT.